This TCR beta chain was captured by sequencing in a study of T cell responses to AZD1222 COVID-19 vaccine. Only in-frame clones appear in the TCRdb table, and some are missing; sequencing was by immunoSEQ multiplex PCR. The sample contains tens of thousands of clones, around 86% of which appear only once. CDR3 length equals 13 residues. Germline V CDR1 and CDR2: LGHDT, YNNKEL (reference sequence). V shed 2 bases and J shed 9 bases, with 13 bases lying between them. This chain uses TRBV3-1 (or the pseudogene TRBV3-2) with TRBJ2-5; D is undetermined. The TCR was taken from an adult in good health. The source was peripheral blood, collected on day 0 of AZD1222 vaccination. CDR3 DNA sequence: TGTGCCAGCAGCCAAATAAGTCTGCGGCCCCAGTACTTC. Translating gives CASSQISLRPQYF.